The rows below give T cell receptor beta chains drawn from one sample of a study of blood T cells in healthy people across ages. TCRdb reanalysed the 5' RACE reads using MiXCR and keeps one entry per CDR3 protein. The profile covers 980,000 or so distinct CDR3 sequences, with under 50% appearing a single time and 13% taken by the ten largest. The material sequenced was blood. Receptors originate from a man aged 30-40 years in good health. The CDR3 runs from the conserved cysteine through the conserved F or W. The D gene is left open where the match is weak.

v_call	j_call	d_call	cdr3_aa
TRBV7-9	TRBJ2-5	.	CASSDTIRQETQYF
TRBV28	TRBJ2-5	.	CASSLTTAQETQYF
TRBV7-8	TRBJ1-2	.	CASSLGLRGSAYGYTF
TRBV7-2	TRBJ1-2	.	CASSFDPLEGRYTF
TRBV6-5	TRBJ2-7	.	CASSYEAVTFVEQYF
TRBV10-3	TRBJ2-7	TRBD2	CAIRGTSGLVSEQYF
TRBV5-1	TRBJ2-5	TRBD1	CASTGQGQETQYF
TRBV28	TRBJ2-7	TRBD1	CASSFGTGGTTYEQYF
TRBV27	TRBJ2-3	TRBD2	CASSAPGLAGVTDTQYF
TRBV6-5	TRBJ2-7	TRBD1	CASSYRDRGRQPRFYEQYF
TRBV7-2	TRBJ2-7	.	CASSLSRNTYEQYF
TRBV7-2	TRBJ2-3	TRBD2	CASVLWFRGETQYF
TRBV20-1	TRBJ2-1	.	CSAKRPAGDTEQFF
TRBV5-1	TRBJ2-1	.	CASHQGWSYNEQFF
TRBV4-2	TRBJ2-7	TRBD1	CASSLLGGTGDFYEQYF
TRBV5-4	TRBJ2-3	.	CASSLLGLDRTDTQYF
TRBV5-1	TRBJ2-7	TRBD1	CASSLETGGFGEQYF
TRBV7-9	TRBJ1-2	.	CASSPTALDGYTF
TRBV25-1	TRBJ1-1	TRBD1	CASSDPQGGSTEAFF
TRBV7-2	TRBJ2-6	TRBD2	CASSPAGVVSYFTGANVLTF
TRBV7-9	TRBJ2-7	.	CASSDLGAYEQYF
TRBV28	.	TRBD2	CASSLGLAGGNQETQYF
TRBV2	TRBJ2-1	.	CASSEDTPWGNNEQFF
TRBV5-1	TRBJ2-7	.	CASRRPYEQYF
TRBV20-1	TRBJ2-1	.	CSVKGVGNEQFF
TRBV28	TRBJ1-5	TRBD1	CASRSGGLRPQHF
TRBV5-1	TRBJ2-1	.	CASSLAGPPSEQFF
TRBV28	TRBJ1-2	.	CASSLYGGHYGYTF
TRBV6-5	TRBJ1-5	.	CASSYTSYSNQPQHF
TRBV3-1	TRBJ2-7	TRBD1	CASSHPGTASEQYF
TRBV5-6	TRBJ2-7	.	CASSLHRAHPYEQYF
TRBV20-1	TRBJ2-5	TRBD2	CSAKPGLAGPQETQYF
TRBV18	TRBJ2-7	TRBD2	CASSPLAGGSSYEQYF
TRBV7-2	TRBJ2-1	.	CASSHPLRGSYEQFF
TRBV20-1	TRBJ2-3	TRBD2	CSAISSGGPDTQYF
TRBV6-2/TRBV6-3	TRBJ1-1	.	CASSSTSARGAFF
TRBV11-1	TRBJ2-1	.	CASSLRPVMGNEQFF
TRBV30	TRBJ2-7	.	CAWSVGGESSYEQYF
TRBV5-1	TRBJ2-1	.	CASSLAGGPTYNEQFF
TRBV10-3	TRBJ2-4	.	CAISDERLSKNIQYF
TRBV6-6	TRBJ1-2	.	CASSRPGTMKLRGYTF
TRBV6-2/TRBV6-3	TRBJ2-6	.	CASSHEVSGANVLTF
TRBV4-2	TRBJ1-2	.	CASSQDPGTLNYGYTF